This TCR beta chain was identified in a study of shared clonotypes between healthy human individuals. The germline V gene has CDR1 KGHSH and CDR2 LQKENI. Trimming shortened V by 4 bases and J by 2 bases, and 12 bases separated the two germline ends. The CDR3 covers 14 residues. TCRdb's table, derived via immunoSEQ multiplex PCR, lists solely in-frame clones and lacks some. The repertoire consists of about 710,000 clones, with around 78% occurring once and the leading ten covering around 1.8%. The sequence derives from a woman in her 30s in good health. Sequencing input: memory CD4+ T cells sorted from blood. Noted subset: CD45RA-negative fraction. The gene calls are TRBV18 and TRBJ2-7; D remains unclear. In nucleotides, the CDR3 is TGTGCCAGCTCACTAGGTCAGAAGACCTACGAGCAGTACTTC. Translating it yields CASSLGQKTYEQYF.